What follows are 10 T cell receptor beta chains derived from one specimen sequenced in a study of T-cell memory formation after mild COVID-19. TCRdb re-called the 5' RACE reads with MiXCR, one entry per CDR3 protein. Of around 390,000 distinct CDR3 sequences listed, 16% are singletons. The sample was PBMCs or a T cell subset sorted from them (not recorded which). Receptors originate from a man aged 18 to 29 who had mild COVID-19 (a few samples of this study predate the infection). Cell type and time point are not known.

This chain joins TRBV5-1 and TRBJ1-5; D call uncertain. The CDR3 has 15 residues. Germline CDR1 SGHRS, CDR2 YFSETQ. Trimming pared 1 base from V and 0 bases from J, leaving 8 bases between. The CDR3 DNA is TGCGCCAGCAGCTTGTCCCCATATAGCAATCAGCCCCAGCATTTT. Its protein is CASSLSPYSNQPQHF.

There are a few counts of this clonotype. The chain uses TRBV12-3 or TRBV12-4 and TRBJ2-1, with 16 bases aligning to TRBD2. J gave up 0 bases and V 7 bases, and 12 bases lay outside the gene matches. The CDR3 consists of 20 residues. In DNA, the CDR3 is TGTGCCAGCACGCCATCCCCGGGACTAGCGGGGGGGAGCTCCTACAATGAGCAGTTCTTC. Translating it yields CASTPSPGLAGGSSYNEQFF.

This chain connects TRBV12-3 or TRBV12-4 to TRBJ1-3; no firm D call. Trimming removed 5 bases at V and 4 bases at J, with 18 bases between. The CDR3 is made up of 16 amino acids. The CDR3 DNA reads TGTGCCAGCAGTACCCCGGCCGGCGTAGGGGGAAACACCATATATTTT. Its protein product is CASSTPAGVGGNTIYF.

This clonotype was observed a few times. The chain combines TRBV24-1 with TRBJ2-5; D uncertain. The germline V gene has CDR1 KGHDR and CDR2 SFDVKD. V was shortened by 5 bases and J by 5 bases, with 17 bases between the two germline ends. The CDR3 runs 15 residues. The CDR3 sequence is CATSVTYLGGETQYF. DNA for the CDR3: TGTGCCACCAGTGTTACATACCTTGGTGGCGAGACCCAGTACTTC.

V gene TRBV29-1 combines with J gene TRBJ2-3; unclear D gene. Germline values: CDR1 SQVTM, CDR2 ANQGSEA. V was clipped by 7 bases and J by 2 bases, with 13 bases between them. The CDR3 extends over 13 amino acids. CDR3 coding DNA: TGCAGCGCCCGACCCAGACACACAGATACGCAGTATTTT. It is translated as CSARPRHTDTQYF.

The genes are TRBV6-2 or TRBV6-3 and TRBJ2-7; D not certain. Germline assignment: CDR1 MNHEY and CDR2 SVGEGT. V was shortened by 0 bases and J by 2 bases, with 11 bases between the two germline ends. The CDR3 totals 15 residues. The CDR3: CASSYSSQNPYEQYV. In DNA form, the CDR3 reads TGTGCCAGCAGTTACTCGTCCCAGAATCCCTACGAGCAGTACGTC.

The gene calls are TRBV29-1 and TRBJ2-7; 7 nucleotides align to TRBD1. This CDR3 region has 12 residues. V shed 8 bases, J shed 2 bases, and the junction held 6 bases outside the gene matches. Looked up from germline, CDR1 is SQVTM and CDR2 is ANQGSEA. The CDR3 spells CSIRDSAYEQYF. The CDR3, as DNA: TGCAGCATCCGGGACAGTGCCTACGAGCAGTACTTC.

The rearrangement uses TRBV7-2 and TRBJ2-5; 8 bases map to TRBD2. CDR3 size: 15 residues. V lost 2 bases and J lost 0; bases outside the gene matches: 2. The germline V gene encodes CDR1 SGHTA and CDR2 FQGNSA. The CDR3 nucleotides are TGTGCCAGCAGCTTACAGCGGGGGAACCAAGAGACCCAGTACTTC. This gives the protein CASSLQRGNQETQYF.

The chain employs TRBV5-1 and TRBJ2-2; D unresolved. CDR1 is SGHRS, CDR2 YFSETQ, per germline. The V and J ends lost 3 bases and 5 bases respectively, with 14 bases between them. The CDR3 consists of 15 residues. As DNA, the CDR3 is TGCGCCAGCAGCTGGACCTCGGCGGAGACCGGGGAGCTGTTTTTT. Translation: CASSWTSAETGELFF.

This clonotype was counted between two and nine times. CDR3 protein: CASSLQGTTGELFF. CDR3 in DNA: TGCGCCAGCAGCTTGCAGGGTACCACCGGGGAGCTGTTTTTT. The chain joins TRBV5-1 to TRBJ2-2; possible D gene TRBD1, 5 bases. Looked up from germline, CDR1 is SGHRS and CDR2 is YFSETQ. V was cut by 1 base and J by 4 bases, with 8 bases left in between. This CDR3 contains 14 residues.